The present T cell receptor (beta chain) was sequenced within a study of PD-1 blockade in classical Hodgkin lymphoma. The CDR3 totals 19 residues. CDR1 is LGHNT, CDR2 FRNRAP, per germline. As regards this clone: An end of the junction differs from the germline gene, which may be a read error.

Here immunoSEQ multiplex PCR was the method, and the copy in TCRdb shows in-frame clones only, minus some. Altogether around 32,000 clones are present, 88% being singletons, with the ten largest covering around 1.3%. Time point given: newly diagnosed, previously untreated cHL patient sample. Purification of CD4+ T cells from thawed PBMCs was performed via magnetic negative selection. The sample comprised CD4+ T cells from blood. The gene calls are TRBV12-5 and TRBJ2-1, with D tentatively TRBD2 (5 bases). This clonotype was obtained from a human donor with classical Hodgkin lymphoma. The CDR3 region is CASSLRAVAPLGANNEQFF. The CDR3 DNA follows: TGTGCTAGTAGTTTGAGGGCTGTTGCGCCCTTGGGCGCAAACAATGAGCAGTTCTTC.